These 21 T cell receptor beta chains came from one sample sequenced in a study of spatial heterogeneity in lung cancer. TCRdb independently ran MiXCR on the 5' RACE reads; one entry per CDR3 protein. The repertoire includes around 7,500 distinct CDR3 sequences, less than 3.5% of them detected once, and roughly 23% sits in the top ten. The study, taken as a whole, reports: For expanded intratumoral alpha and beta TCRs, counts tracked tumor mutation counts.

The antigens these receptors bind are not known. Stated time point: sample taken at primary tumor resection. The sequenced sample was lung tumor tissue, obtained at surgery. These receptors were obtained from a male donor with early-stage non-small cell lung cancer.

By proportion, this clonotype is medium-sized. This chain joins TRBV19 and TRBJ2-1, with TRBD2 identical over 8 bases. The germline gives CDR1 LNHDA, CDR2 SQIVND (reference sequence). The CDR3 loop spans 15 amino acids. V trimming: 8 bases; J trimming: 5 bases; junction bases outside the gene matches: 11. CDR3 region: CASARGGYPHNEQFF. In DNA, the CDR3 is TGTGCCAGTGCTCGGGGGGGGTACCCCCACAATGAGCAGTTCTTC.

In its sample, this clonotype was seen many times. This chain uses TRBV7-2 with TRBJ2-1; D gene uncertain. Germline values: CDR1 SGHTA, CDR2 FQGNSA. With 5 bases removed from V and 8 bases from J, the gap between germline ends came to 10 bases. There are 12 residues in the CDR3. The CDR3 region is CASSQRGDEQFF. The CDR3, as DNA: TGTGCCAGCAGCCAACGTGGGGATGAGCAGTTCTTC.

The chain couples TRBV14 to TRBJ2-4, with 9 bases that match TRBD1. CDR3 size: 16 residues. J was trimmed by 8 bases and V by 4 bases; bases with no gene match: 12. The germline CDR1 and CDR2 sequences are SGHDN and FVKESK. The CDR3 DNA reads TGTGCCAGCAGCCTGATTGGGACAGGGAATTGGGACATTCAGTACTTC. Translating gives CASSLIGTGNWDIQYF.

This clonotype was recorded a few times. The chain links TRBV19 to TRBJ1-5; a weak D match, TRBD1 (5 bases). V was trimmed by 2 bases and J by 3 bases, leaving 11 bases between them. Germline V gene lookup returns CDR1 LNHDA and CDR2 SQIVND (reference sequence). The CDR3 totals 15 residues. CDR3 loop: CASSIRQRDNQPQHF. The CDR3 DNA follows: TGTGCCAGTAGTATACGACAGAGAGACAATCAGCCCCAGCATTTT.

In its sample, this clonotype was seen many times. The V call is TRBV20-1, the J call TRBJ1-5, with D tentatively TRBD1 (6 bases). Trimming removed 6 bases at V and 7 bases at J, with 13 bases between. Per the germline V gene, CDR1 is DFQATT and CDR2 is SNEGSKA (reference sequence). The CDR3 sequence is 12 residues long. CDR3 bases: TGCAGTGCCGGACAGCTAGGGCAGCCCCAGCATTTT. It encodes CSAGQLGQPQHF.

The V and J genes are TRBV20-1 and TRBJ2-5, with 7 bases fitting TRBD1. The CDR3 runs to 12 residues. Germline V gene data show CDR1 as DFQATT and CDR2 as SNEGSKA (reference sequence). Trimming removed 5 bases from V and 5 bases from J; junction bases left unmatched: 5. CDR3: CSAPRGIETQYF. CDR3 bases: TGCAGTGCTCCCAGGGGGATCGAGACCCAGTACTTC.

By proportion, this clonotype is medium-sized. The chain recombines TRBV25-1 with TRBJ2-3; D remains unclear. Germline CDR1 reads MGHDK; CDR2 reads SYGVNS. The CDR3 runs 14 residues. V lost 5 bases and J 1 base, leaving 10 bases between the germline ends. The CDR3, as DNA: TGTGCCAGCAGTTGGTCAAGCGGCACAGATACGCAGTATTTT. Translated, it gives CASSWSSGTDTQYF. The variable domain in full, completed from reference TRBV25-1 and TRBJ2-3, reads EADIYQTPRYLVIGTGKKITLECSQTMGHDKMYWYQQDPGMELHLIHYSYGVNSTEKGDLSSESTVSRIRTEHFPLTLESARPSHTSQYLCASSWSSGTDTQYFGPGTRLTVL.

This clonotype was seen at least ten times. The chain has TRBV18 and TRBJ2-7; possible D gene TRBD1, 6 bases. Germline V gives CDR1 KGHSH, CDR2 LQKENI. This CDR3 region has 14 residues. V was cut by 3 bases and J by 6 bases, with 15 bases left in between. CDR3 sequence: CASSPSRGVGEQYF. The CDR3 DNA reads TGTGCCAGCTCACCGAGCAGGGGAGTCGGCGAGCAGTACTTC.

This clonotype is labeled as medium-sized. The chain carries TRBV2 and TRBJ1-5; D remains unclear. The germline V and J ends were trimmed by 2 bases and 1 base, with 6 bases remaining between them. The germline V gene has CDR1 SNHLY and CDR2 FYNNEI. CDR3 length: 14 residues. Here the CDR3 reads CASSESNSNQPQHF. In nucleotides, the CDR3 is TGTGCCAGCAGTGAAAGTAACAGCAATCAGCCCCAGCATTTT.

The sample holds many counts of this clonotype. The chain links TRBV9 to TRBJ1-1; D uncertain. Deletions cut 2 bases from V and 3 bases from J, with 14 bases between. The CDR3 has 15 amino acids. CDR1 and CDR2 (germline): SGDLS, YYNGEE. DNA for the CDR3: TGTGCCAGCAGCGTCAGGTCAGGTAGGCACACTGAAGCTTTCTTT. The encoded protein is CASSVRSGRHTEAFF. Complete variable domain (other parts from reference TRBV9 and TRBJ1-1): DSGVTQTPKHLITATGQRVTLRCSPRSGDLSVYWYQQSLDQGLQFLIQYYNGEERAKGNILERFSAQQFPDLHSELNLSSLELGDSALYFCASSVRSGRHTEAFFGQGTRLTVV.

This clonotype was observed at least ten times. V and J are TRBV2 and TRBJ1-1; tentative D call: TRBD1 (6 bases). CDR1 is SNHLY, CDR2 FYNNEI, per germline. CDR3 length: 14 residues. Trimming removed 7 bases at V and 0 bases at J, with 12 bases between. The CDR3 protein is CASTITGMNTEAFF. CDR3 in DNA: TGTGCCAGCACTATAACAGGGATGAACACTGAAGCTTTCTTT.

Sample share makes this clonotype medium-sized. The CDR3: CASSGNGPQHF. CDR3 in DNA: TGTGCCAGCAGCGGTAATGGACCCCAGCATTTT. The genes are TRBV3-1 and TRBJ1-5; D uncertain. Trimming removed 5 bases from V and 10 bases from J, with 9 bases in between. The CDR3 totals 11 residues. Germline CDR1 and CDR2: LGHDT and YNNKEL (reference sequence).

This clonotype was observed a handful of times. CDR3 residues: CASSLAASGDPDTQYF. The CDR3 coding sequence is TGTGCCAGCAGCTTGGCTGCTAGCGGGGACCCAGATACGCAGTATTTT. This chain links TRBV5-4 with TRBJ2-3, with 9 positions matching TRBD2. The CDR3 is 16 residues long. Germline CDR1 is SGHNT and CDR2 is YYREEE (reference sequence). Germline trimming cut 0 bases from V and 4 bases from J; bases unmatched to any gene: 6.

The table lists this clonotype with many counts. This chain uses TRBV27 with TRBJ2-5; 10 nucleotides agree with TRBD2. Germline CDR1 MNHEY, CDR2 SMNVEV (reference sequence). CDR3 length: 16 amino acids. Trimming at V came to 5 bases and at J to 2 bases, leaving 8 bases not matched to a gene. The CDR3 is CASSSFSGGLQETQYF. The CDR3 DNA reads as TGTGCCAGCAGTAGTTTTAGCGGGGGGCTTCAAGAGACCCAGTACTTC.

This clonotype was observed at least ten times. The J gene is TRBJ2-2, the V gene TRBV24-1, with D maybe TRBD1 (6 bases). CDR1 KGHDR and CDR2 SFDVKD come from the germline V gene. V lost 4 bases, J lost 1 base, and 12 bases lay in between. The length of the CDR3 is 16 residues. The CDR3 loop reads CATSDPSGENTGELFF. The CDR3, as DNA: TGTGCCACCAGTGACCCCTCAGGGGAGAACACCGGGGAGCTGTTTTTT.

This clonotype was detected many times. The chain recombines TRBV7-2 with TRBJ2-1, with TRBD2 as a possible D gene (6 bases). Germline V CDR1 and CDR2: SGHTA, FQGNSA. The CDR3 runs to 14 residues. Trimming cost V 2 bases and J 4 bases, with 9 bases left between them. CDR3 loop: CASSLNSGYNEQFF. The CDR3 DNA follows: TGTGCCAGCAGCTTAAATAGCGGATACAATGAGCAGTTCTTC.

This clonotype was picked up a small number of times. The rearrangement joins TRBV5-1 to TRBJ2-7; D gene uncertain. Per germline, CDR1 SGHRS and CDR2 YFSETQ. V shed 2 bases and J shed 6 bases, with 6 bases lying between them. CDR3 length: 11 amino acids. The DNA for the CDR3 is TGCGCCAGCAGCTTCGGATTCGAGCAGTACTTC. Translation: CASSFGFEQYF.

Sample share makes this clonotype medium-sized (0.01 to 0.1%). V gene TRBV12-3 or TRBV12-4 combines with J gene TRBJ2-2, with 12 bases aligning to TRBD2. V was clipped by 6 bases and J by 7 bases; unmatched bases: 9. The CDR3 has 16 residues. The CDR3 DNA follows: TGTGCCAGCAGCAGACTAGCGGGAGTGCAGAACGGGGAGCTGTTTTTT. It yields the protein CASSRLAGVQNGELFF.

Many counts were recorded for this clonotype. Compared with germline, one end of the junction differs, possibly owing to a read error. This chain links TRBV29-1 with TRBJ1-2, with D perhaps TRBD1 (5 bases). The germline V gene has CDR1 SQVTM and CDR2 ANQGSEA. This CDR3 is 13 amino acids long. As DNA, the CDR3 is TGCAGCGTTGAAAGACAGACTAACTATGGCGACACCTTC. Amino acid sequence: CSVERQTNYGDTF. Full variable domain (remainder filled in from reference TRBV29-1 and TRBJ1-2): SAVISQKPSRDICQRGTSLTIQCQVDSQVTMMFWYRQQPGQSLTLIATANQGSEATYESGFVIDKFPISRPNLTFSTLTVSNMSPEDSSIYLCSVERQTNYGDTFGSGTRLTVV.

This clonotype was recorded at least ten times. The chain couples TRBV21-1 to TRBJ2-5; the D call in the table, TRBD1, was not verified against the DNA. TRBV21-1 is labeled a pseudogene. This CDR3 has 8 amino acids. CDR3 protein: CASGTEYF. CDR3 DNA sequence: TGTGCCAGCGGGACAGAATACTTC.

This clonotype was recorded many times. The chain employs TRBV2 and TRBJ2-2; D not certain. The CDR3 totals 12 residues. The germline V gene has CDR1 SNHLY and CDR2 FYNNEI. The germline V and J ends were trimmed by 4 bases and 6 bases, with 6 bases remaining between them. CDR3 nucleotides: TGTGCCAGCAGTGTGGACGCCGGGGAGCTGTTTTTT. Amino acids: CASSVDAGELFF.